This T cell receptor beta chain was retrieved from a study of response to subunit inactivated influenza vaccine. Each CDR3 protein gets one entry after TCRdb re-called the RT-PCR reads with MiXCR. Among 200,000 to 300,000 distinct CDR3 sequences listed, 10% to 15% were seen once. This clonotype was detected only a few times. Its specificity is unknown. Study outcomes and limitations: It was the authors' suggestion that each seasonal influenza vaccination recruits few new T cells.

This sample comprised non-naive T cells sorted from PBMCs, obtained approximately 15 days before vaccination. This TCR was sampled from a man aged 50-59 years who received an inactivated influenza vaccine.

CDR3 loop: CASSGLAGGLLTGELFF. The CDR3 region has the DNA TGTGCCAGCAGCGGACTAGCGGGGGGACTACTCACCGGGGAGCTGTTTTTT. The J gene is TRBJ2-2, the V gene TRBV12-3 or TRBV12-4, with 14 bases that match TRBD2. The CDR3 contains 17 residues. V lost 6 bases, J lost 4 bases, and 7 bases stayed unmatched.